This T cell receptor beta chain was sequenced for a study of regulatory T cells in long-lasting Graves disease (dated by TCRdb to the early 2020s). General notes on the study: Patients with newly diagnosed Graves' disease had been on antithyroid drugs for under 3 months. Persistent Graves' disease patients were compared with newly diagnosed Graves' disease patients by peripheral blood TCR sequencing and RNA sequencing. The study took place in China and was registered as a clinical trial. A total of some 35 samples underwent TCR sequencing: some 13 from persistent and roughly 20 from newly diagnosed Graves' disease patients. Overall study results and their limits: Sequencing and analysis were restricted to the TCR beta chain. Only peripheral blood was studied, because thyroid tissue, the primary lesion, was inaccessible. The authors acknowledged the small sample size as a limitation that may reduce accuracy. Persistent disease showed preferential use of TRBV28, TRBJ1-2 and TRBJ2-5, whereas newly diagnosed disease favored TRBV20-1 and TRBJ2-1. More public clonotypes were shared among persistent patients (roughly 2,700) than among newly diagnosed patients (966). Persistent Graves' disease patients showed lower TCR Shannon entropy and fewer highly expanded clones than newly diagnosed patients, suggesting clonal expansion.

Sample time point, as interpreted from the label and publication: newly diagnosed GD, antithyroid drugs for less than 3 months. RNA was extracted from PBMCs in TRIzol for both TCR sequencing and RNA sequencing. Graves' disease was diagnosed according to American Thyroid Association guidelines. Patients were recruited from an endocrinology department in Xi'an, China. Each patient gave roughly 10 milliliters of peripheral blood, collected in an EDTA anticoagulant tube. Ficoll Paque Plus density gradient separation was used to isolate PBMCs, and no further T cell sorting was performed. An Agilent 2100 Bioanalyzer and agarose gel were used to check RNA quality, and a NanoDrop 2000 was used to measure RNA concentration. This clonotype was found many times. The antigen it binds to is not known. Within one base of it there is no much larger clone, and no base qualities were kept. CDR1 LNHNV and CDR2 YYDKDF were looked up in the germline V gene (reference sequence). The cysteine opens and the phenylalanine closes a CDR3 of 15 amino acids. The sequence is cut down to CDR3 DNA, 45 bases in frame from base 1. The V end loses 0 bases and the J end loses 1 base, and a stretch of 9 bases separates them.

Receptors were amplified or captured by multiplex PCR. The sample was run on an Illumina HiSeq 4000. To build TCR beta libraries, CDR3 regions were amplified by Arm-PCR using iRepertoire HTBI primers. Gel purification was performed on PCR products prior to sequencing. In the paper's pipeline: Across samples, approximately 68 TRBV and 15 or so TRBJ segments were identified and used for gene usage analysis of CDR3 amino acid clonotypes. COPE and FqMerger were used to merge the filtered high-quality paired reads into contigs. BLAST was used to align contigs to the IMGT TRBV, TRBD and TRBJ reference genes, and CDR3 was defined following IMGT. Highly expanded clones were defined as clonotypes with a frequency above 0.1%. Shannon entropy served as the measure of repertoire diversity, while the Gini coefficient captured V-J evenness. Public clonotypes were defined as clonotypes shared by more than one individual. In TCRdb, the public reads were trimmed at Q25 with fastp and aligned with MiXCR, with productive beta chains retained. Here each entry gathers all rows of one CDR3 protein and keeps the most common genes and DNA. TCRdb's processing, not the study's, gives the V and J calls here. The sample contains 550,000 or so distinct CDR3 sequences, 12% of them found a single time. The ten biggest clones cover about 8.3% of the sample.

This sample was also put to use in a study of T cells in Graves' hyperthyroidism and ophthalmopathy. Per that second paper: A patient counted as having stable Graves' hyperthyroidism if no progression to ophthalmopathy occurred over 18 months of follow-up. Hyperthyroidism patients were newly diagnosed, with disease duration under 2 months, and aged 18 to 65 years. Exclusion was applied to patients with uncontrolled infections, other autoimmune diseases, pregnancy or lactation. Diagnoses relied on clinical symptoms, serum thyroxine and TRAb, thyroid ultrasound and orbital computed tomography. For the first round of RT-PCR on the TCR CDR3, the HTBI primer set was used together with the Qiagen OneStep RT-PCR kit. Most expanded thyroid clonotypes (frequency above 0.001) were also found in blood, which suggests that blood repertoires may mirror thyroid immune responses. Ophthalmopathy was separated from stable hyperthyroidism by a 13 V-J signature model, with around 90% sensitivity and approximately 81% specificity obtained in cross-validation and 80%/75% obtained in testing. In validation, the model predicted progression to ophthalmopathy a median of about 5.9 months before onset, with roughly 68% sensitivity and roughly 72% specificity. TCR V-J signatures able to tell the groups apart were searched for in a discovery cohort of approximately 95 patients, of whom 43 had Graves' ophthalmopathy and 57 had stable Graves' hyperthyroidism. Prospective prediction of ophthalmopathy was tested in an independent validation cohort of approximately 19 hyperthyroidism patients and 15 to 17 patients who later progressed to ophthalmopathy. For training and testing, the 100 or so patients in the discovery cohort were randomly divided in a 7:3 ratio. In several Graves' hyperthyroidism patients, the study also compared T-cell repertoires from thyroid tissue with T-cell repertoires from blood. After blood sampling, hyperthyroidism patients were treated with methimazole at a starting dose of 30 mg daily, and ophthalmopathy patients were treated with high-dose intravenous methylprednisolone. Libraries were constructed in a second round of multiplex PCR, after which size selection and purification were carried out. Paired-end sequencing of the libraries was performed with 100 bp reads on an Illumina HiSeq2000. SOAPnuke was used to process the raw data, throwing out any read that contained adapters or uncalled bases, had a mean Phred below 15, or lacked an exact constant-primer or identifier match. High-quality paired reads were merged with COPE v1.2.5, and unique nucleotide sequences were defined as clonotypes. Clonotypes were aligned to IMGT TRBV, TRBD and TRBJ reference segments using MiTCR v1.1. Only V-J combinations with frequency above 0.0001, covering about 99% of repertoires, were analysed. The TCS score was defined as F50 (clonal expansion) divided by E x V (chaos), with BLOSUM62-based TCRdist calculated between CDR3 peptides within each V-J. Welch's t-statistics and random forest reduced 450 to 600 V-J features to roughly 13, which were used in a naive Bayes classifier (R e1071). No statistical method was used to set the sample size in advance, and investigators knew the group allocation. According to the paper, TCR Vbeta CDR3 sequencing was carried out on around 140 peripheral blood samples, which came from over 40 ophthalmopathy, roughly 75 hyperthyroidism and approximately 17 progressor patients.

Sequencing used peripheral blood mononuclear cells (PBMCs), obtained at new diagnosis, from a patient treated with antithyroid drugs. The V and J segments used are TRBV15 and TRBJ2-5; the D segment cannot be called with confidence. The source of this sequence is a woman aged 30 to 39 with Graves disease. Donor details come from another sample of the same person, matched by shared clones. The CDR3 has the sequence CATSRDKVGQETQYF. The DNA sequence follows: TGTGCCACCAGCAGAGATAAGGTGGGCCAAGAGACCCAGTACTTC.